One and the same sample provided the 10 T cell receptor beta chains below, sequenced in a study of cytomegalovirus exposure and HLA in healthy donors. This PCR relied on a set of 60 Vbeta primers and 13 Jbeta primers. Sequenced by immunoSEQ multiplex PCR; TCRdb stores in-frame clones only, minus some. Of about 180,000 clones in the sample, around 80% were seen once. The material sequenced was PBMCs. The receptors here all came from a girl aged 5 to 17 in good health and CMV-seropositive.

The V gene is TRBV27, the J gene TRBJ1-1; D is ambiguous. Per the germline V gene, CDR1 is MNHEY and CDR2 is SMNVEV (reference sequence). V dropped 4 bases and J dropped 1 base, with 13 bases sitting between them. The CDR3 is 15 amino acids. The CDR3, as DNA: TGTGCCAGCAGTTGGTCAGAAGCAGGGAACACTGAAGCTTTCTTT. It yields the protein CASSWSEAGNTEAFF.

The V and J genes are TRBV30 and TRBJ1-4; weak D call: TRBD1 (6 bases). CDR3 length equals 13 residues. CDR1 GTSNPN and CDR2 SVGIG come from the germline V gene (reference sequence). Trimming left V 4 bases short and J 6 bases short, with 12 bases between. Here the CDR3 DNA reads TGTGCCTGGAATACAGGGAAAGATGAAAAACTGTTTTTT. Protein product: CAWNTGKDEKLFF.

The chain links TRBV7-6 to TRBJ2-3, with TRBD2 as a possible D gene (5 bases). The ends were cut back, 3 bases at V and 2 bases at J, with 12 bases in the middle. The CDR3 is made up of 15 amino acids. Per the germline V gene, CDR1 is SGHVS and CDR2 is FNYEAQ. The CDR3 DNA sequence: TGTGCCAGCAGCTTTCAGCCGCTAGCCACAGATACGCAGTATTTT. Residues: CASSFQPLATDTQYF.

The chain has TRBV9 and TRBJ2-1, with TRBD1 matching 8 bases. Germline V CDR1 and CDR2: SGDLS, YYNGEE. The CDR3 totals 16 residues. V lost 2 bases and J lost 5; bases outside the gene matches: 9. The CDR3 region has the DNA TGTGCCAGCAGCGTGAGTGGCAGGGGGCCGGACAATGAGCAGTTCTTC. Translation gives CASSVSGRGPDNEQFF.

This clone is a singleton in its sample. V is TRBV12-5 and J is TRBJ2-7; possibly TRBD2 for D (5 bases). The CDR3 loop spans 16 amino acids. The germline V and J ends were trimmed by 1 base and 0 bases, with 13 bases remaining between them. Germline V gives CDR1 LGHNT, CDR2 FRNRAP. The CDR3 here is CASGLGLRAFSYEQYF. DNA of the CDR3: TGTGCTAGTGGTTTGGGTTTGCGGGCCTTCTCCTACGAGCAGTACTTC.

The CDR3 nucleotides are TGTGCCAGCAGCGTAGGCGGGAGGCGTAGCGAGCAGTACTTC. Residues: CASSVGGRRSEQYF. The J gene is TRBJ2-7, the V gene TRBV9; 8 bases are a match to TRBD2. The CDR3 has 14 residues. Losses at the gene ends were 0 bases for V and 6 bases for J; bases not matched to a gene: 5. The germline V gene has CDR1 SGDLS and CDR2 YYNGEE.

This clone was counted a few times. This sequence joins TRBV11-3 and TRBJ2-5, with D tentatively TRBD2 (6 bases). Trimming took 2 bases from V and 3 from J, leaving 7 bases between them. Per germline, CDR1 SGHNT and CDR2 YENEEA. The CDR3 has 13 amino acids. CDR3 sequence (DNA): TGTGCCAGCAGCTTAACTAGCAAAGAGACCCAGTACTTC. The encoded protein is CASSLTSKETQYF. The full variable domain, its missing parts supplied by reference TRBV11-3 and TRBJ2-5, is EAGVVQSPRYKIIEKKQPVAFWCNPISGHNTLYWYLQNLGQGPELLIRYENEEAVDDSQLPKDRFSAERLKGVDSTLKIQPAELGDSAVYLCASSLTSKETQYFGPGTRLLVL.

The genes are TRBV7-9 and TRBJ1-1; maybe TRBD1 (6 bases). This CDR3 contains 12 residues. The V and J ends lost 5 bases and 11 bases respectively, with 15 bases between them. CDR1 is SEHNR and CDR2 is FQNEAQ in the germline V gene (reference sequence). The CDR3 DNA reads as TGTGCCAGCAGCGATAAGGGGGGGTACGCTTTCTTT. Translated: CASSDKGGYAFF.

V usage is TRBV5-1 and J usage is TRBJ1-1; unclear D gene. This CDR3 comprises 14 residues. Looked up from germline, CDR1 is SGHRS and CDR2 is YFSETQ. V lost 2 bases and J lost 5, with 13 bases in between. DNA of the CDR3: TGCGCCAGCAGCTTCCCCGGGGAAGGAACTGAAGCTTTCTTT. This sequence encodes CASSFPGEGTEAFF.

In its sample, this clone was seen once. The CDR3 DNA reads as TGCGCCAGCAGGACGGGACAGGGGGGCTTCTTTACCTCCTATGGCTACACCTTC. This codes for CASRTGQGGFFTSYGYTF. The rearrangement links TRBV5-1 to TRBJ1-2, with 11 bases matching TRBD1. The trim removed 5 bases at V and 4 bases at J, leaving 16 bases unmatched. This CDR3 region has 18 residues. Germline lookup yields CDR1 SGHRS and CDR2 YFSETQ.